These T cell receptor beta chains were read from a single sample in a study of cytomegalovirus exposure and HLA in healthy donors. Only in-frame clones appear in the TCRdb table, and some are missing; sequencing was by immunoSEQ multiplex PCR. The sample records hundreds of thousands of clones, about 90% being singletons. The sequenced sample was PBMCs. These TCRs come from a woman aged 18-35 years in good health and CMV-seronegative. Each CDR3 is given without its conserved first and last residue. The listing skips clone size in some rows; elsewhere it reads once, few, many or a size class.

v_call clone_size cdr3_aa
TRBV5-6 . ASSLEGGYAWNTIY
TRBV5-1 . ASRGTGRYTEAF
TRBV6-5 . ASSPGLAGANF
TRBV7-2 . ASSLGLGTSGESYEQY
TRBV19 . ASGQGDNSPLH
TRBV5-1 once ASSFGLAGSGGTDTQY
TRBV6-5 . ASSSGTGGFTGELF
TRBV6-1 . ASSWTGEMNTEAF
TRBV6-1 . ASSVQGDRGYT
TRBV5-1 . ASSLEPSGDPTDTQY
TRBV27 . ASSPLDLQGAETQY
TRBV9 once ASSVGEFPPADTQY
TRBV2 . ASTGTLNTEAF
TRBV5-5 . ASSLMEGTEGYT
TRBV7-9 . SQRGGFTEAF
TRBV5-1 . ASYEGTFATDTQY
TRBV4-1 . ASSPQTEAF
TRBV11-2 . ASSLVGSGLSYNEQF
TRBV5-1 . ASSPDPGGSYNEQF
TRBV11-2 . ASSFSGTDYEQY
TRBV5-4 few ASSLGRQGANEQF
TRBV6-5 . ASSCERQGTKQY
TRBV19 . ASSITGGPGTGELF
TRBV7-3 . ASSPSTFSGPPLH
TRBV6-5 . ASSSAGTVNTEAF
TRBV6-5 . ASSVRLAGNGELF
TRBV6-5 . ASSYSESRSGNTIY
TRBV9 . ASSAPGKAKNIQY
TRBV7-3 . ASSLGLASNEQF
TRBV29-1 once SVGGELTKQY
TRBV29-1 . SGGDSNQPQH
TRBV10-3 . AISDLAGGTTEAF
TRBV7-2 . ASTSFPNKNYEQY
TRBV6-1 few ASSEAWSEAF
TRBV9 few ASSPRAWGGTEQY
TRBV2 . ASKLRTEMNTEAF
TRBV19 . ASSQGASYEQY
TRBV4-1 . ASSSTSGPDTQY
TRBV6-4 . ASIPGDRASSYNSPLH
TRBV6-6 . ASRPKTSTKNIQY
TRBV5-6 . ASSPMVRGFEDSYEQY
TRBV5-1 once ASSSQRDSYEQY
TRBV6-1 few ASSERQGPNYEQY
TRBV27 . ASSRGGKGNLNQNYEQY
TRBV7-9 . ASSLGTGSGPDTQY
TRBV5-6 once ASSLYTSGGLYNEQF
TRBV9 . ASSRHDSTQGYGYT
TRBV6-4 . ASSVADRGSPLH